Shown below are 20 T cell receptor beta chains from a single sample sequenced in a study of Graves' ophthalmopathy and Graves' hyperthyroidism. RNA transcripts yielded amplified TCR beta CDR3 regions. HTBI primers were used in a first-round RT-PCR, which preceded a second-round multiplex PCR. One entry per CDR3 protein, called by TCRdb with MiXCR from the multiplex PCR reads. The sample holds roughly 400,000 distinct CDR3 sequences, roughly 17% seen once. Sequencing used peripheral blood. The receptor set was obtained from an adult woman with stable Graves' hyperthyroidism.

The chain combines TRBV12-3 or TRBV12-4 with TRBJ2-7; 13 nucleotides align to TRBD2. The length of the CDR3 is 16 residues. The V segment lost 5 bases and the J segment 3 bases; nucleotides outside the gene matches: 7. The CDR3 spells CASSPGTSGKGYEQYF. CDR3 sequence (DNA): TGTGCCAGCAGTCCTGGGACTAGCGGGAAGGGCTACGAGCAGTACTTC.

This clonotype was seen many times. This chain links TRBV6-2 or TRBV6-3 with TRBJ2-5, with TRBD1 matching 10 bases. The germline V gene has CDR1 MNHEY and CDR2 SVGEGT. The V gene end was trimmed by 11 bases and the J gene end by 5 bases; junction bases not matched to a gene: 20. This CDR3 region has 17 residues. CDR3 loop: CAGGGGTGTGVWETQYF. CDR3 nucleotide sequence: TGTGCCGGTGGTGGAGGAACCGGGACAGGGGTGTGGGAGACCCAGTACTTC.

Worth noting for this clonotype: With a much larger clone just one base away, this may be a read error. The gene calls are TRBV19 and TRBJ2-6; TRBD1 or TRBD2 may be the D gene (6 bases each). Germline assignment: CDR1 LNHDA and CDR2 SQIVND (reference sequence). The CDR3 extends over 15 amino acids. The CDR3 is CASSIGGAGADVLTF. The CDR3 DNA is TGTGCCAGTAGTATCGGGGGCGCTGGGGCCGACGTCCTGACTTTC.

This clonotype appeared many times. V gene TRBV7-2 combines with J gene TRBJ1-2; 7 bases map to TRBD1. CDR3 size: 15 residues. In germline, CDR1 is SGHTA, CDR2 FQGNSA. V trimming: 3 bases; J trimming: 8 bases; junction bases outside the gene matches: 12. The CDR3 DNA reads TGTGCCAGCAGCTTGGGGACAGAAGGGACGGGGGGCTACACCTTC. The encoded protein is CASSLGTEGTGGYTF.

This clonotype has ten or more counts. The rearrangement links TRBV7-8 to TRBJ1-2, with a weak D call TRBD1 (5 bases). The CDR3 totals 13 residues. With 6 bases removed from V and 1 base from J, the gap between germline ends came to 9 bases. Germline assignment: CDR1 SGHVS and CDR2 FQNEAQ. The CDR3 sequence is CASSLRDNYGYTF. CDR3 bases: TGTGCCAGCAGTCTCAGGGATAACTATGGCTACACCTTC.

This clonotype was found many times. The rearrangement links TRBV12-3 or TRBV12-4 to TRBJ1-1, with unresolved D. CDR3 size: 12 residues. The V and J ends lost 8 bases and 0 bases respectively, with 7 bases between them. CDR3 nucleotide sequence: TGTGCCAGCGGGCAAGTGAACACTGAAGCTTTCTTT. Residues: CASGQVNTEAFF.

This clonotype was observed many times. The rearrangement uses TRBV12-5 and TRBJ2-7; no clear D. The germline gives CDR1 LGHNT, CDR2 FRNRAP. V lost 7 bases and J lost 5, with 15 bases in between. The CDR3 runs 13 residues. The CDR3 sequence is CASARMASNEQYF. In DNA, the CDR3 is TGTGCTAGTGCTAGGATGGCCAGTAACGAGCAGTACTTC. Looking up the rest from reference TRBV12-5 and TRBJ2-7 gives the full variable domain: DARVTQTPRHKVTEMGQEVTMRCQPILGHNTVFWYRQTMMQGLELLAYFRNRAPLDDSGMPKDRFSAEMPDATLATLKIQPSEPRDSAVYFCASARMASNEQYFGPGTRLTVT.

This clonotype was counted ten times or more. The chain has TRBV2 and TRBJ2-5; D unresolved. Germline V gene lookup returns CDR1 SNHLY and CDR2 FYNNEI. The CDR3 loop spans 13 amino acids. Trimming removed 3 bases at V and 2 bases at J, with 7 bases between. The CDR3 region has the DNA TGTGCCAGCAGTGAGGACGGGCAAGAGACCCAGTACTTC. Its protein product is CASSEDGQETQYF.

The table lists this clonotype with many counts. The V gene is TRBV10-1, the J gene TRBJ1-3; D gene uncertain. Trimming pared 0 bases from V and 0 bases from J, leaving 15 bases between. Germline values: CDR1 WNHNN, CDR2 SYGVQD (reference sequence). CDR3 length: 18 amino acids. CDR3 DNA: TGCGCCAGCAGTGAGTCCGGACCTCGCTTAAGCTCTGGAAACACCATATATTTT. Its translation is CASSESGPRLSSGNTIYF.

A single count supports this clonotype. The CDR3 coding sequence is TGCAGTGCTCCTTCAAAAGGAGGGTCTGGGGCCAACGTCCTGACTTTC. This encodes CSAPSKGGSGANVLTF. The chain employs TRBV20-1 and TRBJ2-6, with D perhaps TRBD2 (6 bases). Germline V gene data show CDR1 as DFQATT and CDR2 as SNEGSKA (reference sequence). The V end was cut by 5 bases, the J end by 1 base, with 15 bases between. The CDR3 is 16 amino acids.

This clonotype was seen a few times. A much larger clone differs from this one at a single base, so this may be a read error. This chain connects TRBV5-1 to TRBJ1-1; 7 nucleotides align to TRBD1. This CDR3 region has 11 residues. Per the germline V gene, CDR1 is SGHRS and CDR2 is YFSETQ. The CDR3 loop reads CASRGTVEACF. CDR3 nucleotides: TGCGCCAGCAGAGGGACAGTTGAAGCTTGCTTT.

This clonotype was observed many times. The chain combines TRBV6-5 with TRBJ1-6, with D tentatively TRBD1 (6 bases). Trimming took 4 bases from V and 2 from J, leaving 9 bases between them. From germline, CDR1 is MNHEY and CDR2 SVGAGI. The CDR3 consists of 15 residues. The chain's CDR3 is CASSSKGAYNSPLHF. Written as DNA, the CDR3 is TGTGCCAGCAGTTCCAAGGGGGCCTATAATTCACCCCTCCACTTT.

This clonotype was counted many times. CDR3 sequence: CASKRGGSYNSPLHF. The CDR3, as DNA: TGTGCCAGCAAGCGGGGGGGCTCCTATAATTCACCCCTCCACTTT. This chain joins TRBV6-1 and TRBJ1-6; D possibly corresponds to TRBD1 (5 bases). Per the germline V gene, CDR1 is MNHNS and CDR2 is SASEGT. Trimming removed 7 bases from V and 0 bases from J, with 10 bases in between. This CDR3 has 15 residues.

The gene calls are TRBV12-3 or TRBV12-4 and TRBJ2-5; TRBD1 or TRBD2 may be the D gene (5 bases each). The length of the CDR3 is 14 residues. V was cut by 4 bases and J by 1 base, with 10 bases left in between. DNA of the CDR3: TGTGCCAGCAGTTCCCGGGACGTCCAAGAGACCCAGTACTTC. This codes for CASSSRDVQETQYF.

This clonotype was seen ten or more times. CDR3 amino acids: CASSLEIAGGRETQYF. The CDR3 nucleotides are TGTGCCAGCAGTTTAGAGATAGCGGGGGGCCGAGAGACCCAGTACTTC. The rearrangement uses TRBV28 and TRBJ2-5, with 10 positions matching TRBD2. V was clipped by 2 bases and J by 4 bases; unmatched bases: 7. Germline lookup yields CDR1 MDHEN and CDR2 SYDVKM. This CDR3 region has 16 residues.

This clonotype appeared many times. The CDR3 DNA follows: TGTGCCAGCACCCCGTTCGGGGATCCTTCGAAAGGGGCCCAGTACTTC. This translates into CASTPFGDPSKGAQYF. The rearrangement links TRBV6-1 to TRBJ2-5; tentatively, D is TRBD1 or TRBD2 (5 bases each). Trimming removed 7 bases at V and 9 bases at J, with 27 bases between. Germline V gene data show CDR1 as MNHNS and CDR2 as SASEGT. The CDR3 totals 16 residues.

The chain couples TRBV28 to TRBJ2-4; 9 bases fit TRBD1. The CDR3 loop spans 15 amino acids. Germline CDR1 and CDR2: MDHEN and SYDVKM. Losses at the gene ends were 7 bases for V and 11 bases for J; bases not matched to a gene: 15. The CDR3 sequence is CASIPGTGLKTFQYF. In DNA, the CDR3 is TGTGCCAGCATTCCAGGGACAGGGTTAAAAACATTTCAGTACTTC.

Ten or more counts support this clonotype. CDR3 in DNA: TGCAGTGCTAGACGAGACAATCAGCCCCAGCATTTT. Protein product: CSARRDNQPQHF. This sequence joins TRBV20-1 and TRBJ1-5; D ambiguous. V shed 2 bases and J shed 3 bases, with 5 bases lying between them. The CDR3 consists of 12 residues. The V gene's germline CDR1 is DFQATT and CDR2 SNEGSKA (reference sequence).

The table lists this clonotype with many counts. The chain is built from TRBV12-3 or TRBV12-4 and TRBJ2-7, with 10 bases fitting TRBD2. The CDR3 consists of 19 residues. The V segment lost 2 bases and the J segment 1 base; nucleotides outside the gene matches: 14. As DNA, the CDR3 is TGTGCCAGCAGTTTAACCGCCGGACTAGCGGAATTTTCTTCCTACGAGCAGTACTTC. Translation gives CASSLTAGLAEFSSYEQYF.

This clonotype has ten or more counts. The chain couples TRBV28 to TRBJ2-7; no firm D call. The CDR3 totals 14 residues. V lost 2 bases and J lost 3, with 11 bases in between. Germline V lookup: CDR1 MDHEN, CDR2 SYDVKM. This CDR3 reads CASSLGIYSYEQYF. CDR3 sequence (DNA): TGTGCCAGCAGTTTAGGTATATACAGCTACGAGCAGTACTTC.